A selection of T cell receptor beta chains follows, all from one sample in a study of cytomegalovirus exposure and HLA in healthy donors. Some clones are missing from TCRdb's copy, which holds only in-frame ones; the method was immunoSEQ multiplex PCR. Found here are under 200,000 clones, around 80% of them singletons; the top ten hold approximately 1.6%. The sequenced material came from PBMCs. The source of these receptors is a girl under 18 in good health and CMV-seropositive. CDR3s leave out the opening cysteine and the closing phenylalanine or tryptophan. Each record gives: CDR3 protein, V gene, J gene, CDR3 length, clone size. For some rows the clone size is stated as once, few or many, or as a class when expanded; others skip it.

CDR3: ASSRGGLGNEQF
V: TRBV6-4
J: TRBJ2-1
length: 12
size: NA

CDR3: ASSYSDRPSEQY
V: TRBV6-6
J: TRBJ2-7
length: 12
size: NA

CDR3: ASSVAGRVDEKLF
V: TRBV9
J: TRBJ1-4
length: 13
size: NA

CDR3: ASSTHGGSDTEAF
V: TRBV28
J: TRBJ1-1
length: 13
size: few

CDR3: ASSAGIPASTQETQY
V: TRBV2
J: TRBJ2-5
length: 15
size: NA

CDR3: ASTQRLAGLTDTQY
V: TRBV2
J: TRBJ2-3
length: 14
size: NA

CDR3: ASSPSYRKGNTIY
V: TRBV18
J: TRBJ1-3
length: 13
size: NA

CDR3: ASSLKGDSNQPQH
V: TRBV5-1
J: TRBJ1-5
length: 13
size: NA

CDR3: ASSGRWDSEQF
V: TRBV10-1
J: TRBJ2-1
length: 11
size: few

CDR3: ASSVDSGNGQDEQF
V: TRBV9
J: TRBJ2-1
length: 14
size: once

CDR3: ASASLGRSTEAF
V: TRBV2
J: TRBJ1-1
length: 12
size: NA

CDR3: ASSFWQGADQPQH
V: TRBV7-2
J: TRBJ1-5
length: 13
size: NA

CDR3: ASSLDREVQY
V: TRBV7-2
J: TRBJ2-7
length: 10
size: NA

CDR3: ASNPWREVNTEAF
V: TRBV7-8
J: TRBJ1-1
length: 13
size: NA

CDR3: ASSFRTSGGSYEQY
V: TRBV28
J: TRBJ2-7
length: 14
size: NA

CDR3: ASSLGVGGEQY
V: TRBV7-3
J: TRBJ2-7
length: 11
size: NA

CDR3: ASSIRGQGGEQY
V: TRBV19
J: TRBJ2-7
length: 12
size: NA

CDR3: ASSPDRTKLQAF
V: TRBV6-6
J: TRBJ1-1
length: 12
size: NA

CDR3: ASDDFTGTGGAAAEAF
V: TRBV19
J: TRBJ1-1
length: 16
size: once

CDR3: ATSGTGTGYQETQY
V: TRBV15
J: TRBJ2-5
length: 14
size: NA

CDR3: ASSQSQNLGQGGGNTEAF
V: TRBV4-1
J: TRBJ1-1
length: 18
size: NA

CDR3: ASNPGYNQPQH
V: TRBV19
J: TRBJ1-5
length: 11
size: NA

CDR3: ASSYSQETQY
V: TRBV2
J: TRBJ2-5
length: 10
size: NA

CDR3: AWSSPVTSGRAWEQF
V: TRBV30
J: TRBJ2-1
length: 15
size: NA

CDR3: ASSFVALPQMNTEAF
V: TRBV9
J: TRBJ1-1
length: 15
size: NA

CDR3: ASSPPAGAHQPQH
V: TRBV18
J: TRBJ1-5
length: 13
size: NA

CDR3: ASSLIGGLAGVYEQY
V: TRBV5-1
J: TRBJ2-7
length: 15
size: few

CDR3: ASSTQETQY
V: TRBV19
J: TRBJ2-5
length: 9
size: NA

CDR3: ATSRGRNYGYT
V: TRBV15
J: TRBJ1-2
length: 11
size: once

CDR3: ASSFQGALSYEQY
V: TRBV6-5
J: TRBJ2-7
length: 13
size: NA

CDR3: ASSLDHESTNEKLF
V: TRBV7-2
J: TRBJ1-4
length: 14
size: NA

CDR3: ASRDRGRDEAF
V: TRBV7-9
J: TRBJ1-1
length: 11
size: once

CDR3: ASSIERGHEQF
V: TRBV5-1
J: TRBJ2-1
length: 11
size: NA

CDR3: ASSPGLAVGTDTQY
V: TRBV7-3
J: TRBJ2-3
length: 14
size: NA

CDR3: ASSEGGQGPSGANVLT
V: TRBV6-1
J: TRBJ2-6
length: 16
size: NA

CDR3: ASSRFGTLDNEQF
V: TRBV27
J: TRBJ2-1
length: 13
size: NA

CDR3: ASSRLAGVFNEQF
V: TRBV23-1
J: TRBJ2-1
length: 13
size: NA

CDR3: ASRRRSSYEQY
V: TRBV11-2
J: TRBJ2-7
length: 11
size: NA

CDR3: ASSLAGNQPQH
V: TRBV5-4
J: TRBJ1-5
length: 11
size: NA

CDR3: ASSLPGQGTLEQY
V: TRBV5-4
J: TRBJ2-7
length: 13
size: NA

CDR3: ASSEETSGNNEQF
V: TRBV2
J: TRBJ2-1
length: 13
size: NA

CDR3: SVVSLDYYFSTDTQY
V: TRBV29-1
J: TRBJ2-3
length: 15
size: NA

CDR3: AIRDRDSNEKLF
V: TRBV10-3
J: TRBJ1-4
length: 12
size: few

CDR3: ASSVHGGRTNEQF
V: TRBV9
J: TRBJ2-1
length: 13
size: NA

CDR3: ASSWTGNEQF
V: TRBV27
J: TRBJ2-1
length: 10
size: NA

CDR3: ASSRGTVFEQY
V: TRBV19
J: TRBJ2-7
length: 11
size: NA

CDR3: ASSMTSGSGYEQF
V: TRBV5-1
J: TRBJ2-1
length: 13
size: NA

CDR3: ASRPAGTGAYGYT
V: TRBV6-4
J: TRBJ1-2
length: 13
size: once

CDR3: ASSSAGGRWGYT
V: TRBV27
J: TRBJ1-2
length: 12
size: NA

CDR3: ASTPHRAGGLF
V: TRBV28
J: TRBJ2-2
length: 11
size: NA

CDR3: ASSYGTSGRGHNEQF
V: TRBV5-6
J: TRBJ2-1
length: 15
size: NA

CDR3: ASSSLADREQY
V: TRBV28
J: TRBJ2-7
length: 11
size: NA

CDR3: ASSARGSDNEKLF
V: TRBV4-1
J: TRBJ1-4
length: 13
size: NA

CDR3: ASSWGQGGGYT
V: TRBV19
J: TRBJ1-2
length: 11
size: once

CDR3: ASSYGTGGANTGELF
V: TRBV11-3
J: TRBJ2-2
length: 15
size: NA

CDR3: ASSPGTGTGELF
V: TRBV9
J: TRBJ2-2
length: 12
size: NA

CDR3: ASSLPHGGSTEAF
V: TRBV7-2
J: TRBJ1-1
length: 13
size: NA

CDR3: ASSEWTGTEQY
V: TRBV25-1
J: TRBJ2-7
length: 11
size: NA